This T cell receptor (beta chain) is drawn from a study of cytomegalovirus exposure and HLA in healthy donors. The CDR3 is 14 amino acids. CDR1 and CDR2 (germline): SGHNT, YENEEA. V lost 0 bases, J lost 8 bases, and 11 bases lay in between. This table comes from immunoSEQ multiplex PCR, and its TCRdb copy is limited to in-frame clones, with some not included. This sample has some 250,000 clones, with around 91% found just once. The sample comprised PBMCs. The clonotype was recovered from a woman in her 30s in good health and CMV-seronegative. The chain employs TRBV11-3 and TRBJ1-3, with D uncertain. The chain's CDR3 is CASSLEVGEDTIYF. CDR3 nucleotides: TGTGCCAGCAGCTTAGAAGTGGGAGAGGACACCATATATTTT. Variable domain in full (rest from reference TRBV11-3 and TRBJ1-3): EAGVVQSPRYKIIEKKQPVAFWCNPISGHNTLYWYLQNLGQGPELLIRYENEEAVDDSQLPKDRFSAERLKGVDSTLKIQPAELGDSAVYLCASSLEVGEDTIYFGEGSWLTVV.